This T cell receptor beta chain stems from a study of OX40 agonist ivuxolimab in advanced cancers. Study information: Prior anti-PD-1, anti-PD-L1 or anti-CTLA-4 therapy did not bar entry, and more than 35% had some. One patient with hepatocellular carcinoma and two with cutaneous melanoma, three in all, had partial responses. Study-level findings and limits: In the 0.1-3.0 mg/kg groups, partial responders showed among the lowest expansion. CD8+ T cells were the subset that, on average, had more expanded clones than CD4+.

The table came from immunoSEQ multiplex PCR; TCRdb's copy has only in-frame clones and leaves some out. The table shows about 93,000 clones, with about 91% occurring only once. Germline-derived CDR1 and CDR2 are SGHTA and FQGNSA. The germline V and J ends were trimmed by 2 bases and 8 bases, with 8 bases remaining between them. The CDR3 totals 12 residues. For this clone: Its matching antigen is unknown.

The sample here was CD4+ or CD8+ T cells sorted from blood, taken in a trial of the OX40 agonist ivuxolimab. V is TRBV7-2 and J is TRBJ2-3; D is ambiguous. The TCR comes from an adult with an advanced solid tumor such as melanoma, head and neck, liver or kidney cancer. CDR3 in amino acids: CASSLFLGTQYF. DNA of the CDR3: TGTGCCAGCAGCTTATTTCTGGGTACGCAGTATTTT.